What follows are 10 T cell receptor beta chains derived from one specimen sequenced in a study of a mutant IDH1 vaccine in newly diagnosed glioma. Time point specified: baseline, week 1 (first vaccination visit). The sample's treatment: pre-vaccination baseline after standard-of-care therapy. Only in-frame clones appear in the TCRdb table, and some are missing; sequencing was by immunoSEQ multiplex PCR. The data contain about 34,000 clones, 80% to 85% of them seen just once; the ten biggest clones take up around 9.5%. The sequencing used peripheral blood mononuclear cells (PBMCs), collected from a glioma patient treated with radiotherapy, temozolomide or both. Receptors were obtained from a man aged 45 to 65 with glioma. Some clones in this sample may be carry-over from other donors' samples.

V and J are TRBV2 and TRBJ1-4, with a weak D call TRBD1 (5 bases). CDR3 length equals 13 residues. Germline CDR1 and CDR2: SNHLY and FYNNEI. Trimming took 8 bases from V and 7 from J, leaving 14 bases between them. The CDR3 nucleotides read TGTGCCAGCTTCAGGGAATCGGGTGAAAAACTGTTTTTT. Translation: CASFRESGEKLFF.

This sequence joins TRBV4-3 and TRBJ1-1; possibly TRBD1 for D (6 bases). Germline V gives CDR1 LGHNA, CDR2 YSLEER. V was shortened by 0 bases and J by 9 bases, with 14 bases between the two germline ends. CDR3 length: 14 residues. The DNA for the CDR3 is TGCGCCAGCAGCCAAGATACCAACAGGGTACAAGCTTTCTTT. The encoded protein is CASSQDTNRVQAFF.

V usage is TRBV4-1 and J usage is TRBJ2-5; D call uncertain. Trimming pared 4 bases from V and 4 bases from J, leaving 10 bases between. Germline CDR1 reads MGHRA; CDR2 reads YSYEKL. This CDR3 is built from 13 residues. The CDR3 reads CASSPNEAETQYF. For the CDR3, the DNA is TGCGCCAGCAGCCCAAATGAAGCAGAGACCCAGTACTTC.

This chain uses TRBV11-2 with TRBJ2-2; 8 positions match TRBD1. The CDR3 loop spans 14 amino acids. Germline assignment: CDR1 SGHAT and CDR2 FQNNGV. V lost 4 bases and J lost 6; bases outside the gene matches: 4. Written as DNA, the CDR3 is TGTGCCAGCAGCTACCGGACAGGGCCCGGGGAGCTGTTTTTT. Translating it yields CASSYRTGPGELFF.

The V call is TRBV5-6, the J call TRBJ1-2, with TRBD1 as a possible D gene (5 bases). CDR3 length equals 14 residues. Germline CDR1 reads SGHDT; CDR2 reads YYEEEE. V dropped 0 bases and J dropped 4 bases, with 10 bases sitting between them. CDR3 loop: CASSLGGGIYGYTF. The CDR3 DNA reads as TGTGCCAGCAGCTTGGGGGGGGGAATCTATGGCTACACCTTC.

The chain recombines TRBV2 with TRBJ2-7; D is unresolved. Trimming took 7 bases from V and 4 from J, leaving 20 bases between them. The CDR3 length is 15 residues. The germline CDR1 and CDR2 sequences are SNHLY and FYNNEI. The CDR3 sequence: CASTYWAVKEYEQYF. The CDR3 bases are TGTGCCAGCACCTATTGGGCGGTTAAGGAATACGAGCAGTACTTC.

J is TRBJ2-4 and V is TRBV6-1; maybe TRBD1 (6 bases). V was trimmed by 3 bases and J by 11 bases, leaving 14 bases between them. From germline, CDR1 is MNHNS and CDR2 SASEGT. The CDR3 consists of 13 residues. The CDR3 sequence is CASSERQGLVQYF. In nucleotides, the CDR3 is TGTGCCAGCAGTGAGAGGCAGGGGTTGGTTCAGTACTTC.

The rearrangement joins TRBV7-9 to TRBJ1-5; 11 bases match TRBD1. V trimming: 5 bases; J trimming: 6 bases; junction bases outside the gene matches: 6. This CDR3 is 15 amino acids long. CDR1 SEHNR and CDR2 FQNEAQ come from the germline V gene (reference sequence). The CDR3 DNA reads TGTGCCAGCAGCCAGGGACAGGGGGATGTTCAGCCCCAGCATTTT. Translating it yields CASSQGQGDVQPQHF.

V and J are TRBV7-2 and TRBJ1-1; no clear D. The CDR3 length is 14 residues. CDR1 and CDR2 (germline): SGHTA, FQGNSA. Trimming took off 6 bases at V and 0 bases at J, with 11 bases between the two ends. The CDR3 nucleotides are TGTGCCAGCAGGTTGGGCTCATTGAACACTGAAGCTTTCTTT. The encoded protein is CASRLGSLNTEAFF.

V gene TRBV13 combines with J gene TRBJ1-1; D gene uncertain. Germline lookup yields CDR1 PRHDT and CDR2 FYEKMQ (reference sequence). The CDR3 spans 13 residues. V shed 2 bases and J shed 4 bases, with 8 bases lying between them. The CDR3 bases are TGTGCCAGCAGCTTATCCAGATTCACTGAAGCTTTCTTT. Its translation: CASSLSRFTEAFF.